This TCR beta chain was recovered during a study of T cell repertoires in cytomegalovirus infection. Study-level background: Public TCR beta signatures indicated both CMV infection and matching HLA type.

The CDR3 covers 12 residues. J gave up 8 bases and V 2 bases, and 3 bases lay outside the gene matches. CDR1 and CDR2 from the germline V gene are SGDLS and YYNGEE. TCRdb passed the reads through MiXCR, listing each CDR3 protein once. Seen here are approximately 250,000 distinct CDR3 sequences, 22% observed once, and the top ten hold roughly 20%. This clonotype was seen a handful of times. Sequencing used CD8+ T cells from PBMCs. The clonotype comes from a human donor in good health (CMV status not recorded). Some clones in this sample may be carry-over from other donors' samples. J is TRBJ1-2 and V is TRBV9; 7 nucleotides agree with TRBD1. The CDR3 coding sequence is TGTGCCAGCAGCGTGAGGACAGGCGGCTACACCTTC. As protein: CASSVRTGGYTF.